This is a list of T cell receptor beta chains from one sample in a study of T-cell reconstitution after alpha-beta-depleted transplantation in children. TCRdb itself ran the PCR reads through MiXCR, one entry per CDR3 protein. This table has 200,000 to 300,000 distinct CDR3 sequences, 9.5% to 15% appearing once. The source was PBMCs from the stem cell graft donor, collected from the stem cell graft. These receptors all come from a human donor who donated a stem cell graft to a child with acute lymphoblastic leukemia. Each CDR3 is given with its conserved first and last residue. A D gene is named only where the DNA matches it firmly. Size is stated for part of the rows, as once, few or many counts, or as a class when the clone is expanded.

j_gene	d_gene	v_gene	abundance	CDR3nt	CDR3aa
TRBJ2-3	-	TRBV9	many	TGTGCCAGCAGCCCCGTGGGGCTTAGCACAGATACGCAGTATTTT	CASSPVGLSTDTQYF
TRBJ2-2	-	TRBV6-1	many	TGTGCCAGCAGTGAACTACTAGGGAGCGGGGAGCTGTTTTTT	CASSELLGSGELFF
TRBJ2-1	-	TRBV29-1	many	TGCAGCGTTGAGGCCCCGGTCAATGAGCAGTTCTTC	CSVEAPVNEQFF
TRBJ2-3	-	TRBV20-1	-	TGCAGTGCTCATGTCGCTCGGCGGGTCGGACCCTTTAGCACAGATACGCAGTATTTT	CSAHVARRVGPFSTDTQYF
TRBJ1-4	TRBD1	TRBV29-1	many	TGCAGCGTGGGCAGGGGGCTCGGAGAAAAACTGTTTTTT	CSVGRGLGEKLFF
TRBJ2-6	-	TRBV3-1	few	TGTGCCAGCAGCCAGCCCTACTCTGGGGCCAACGGCCTGACTTTC	CASSQPYSGANGLTF
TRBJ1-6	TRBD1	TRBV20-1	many	TGCAGTGCTAGAGAAGGGGGCCTCTATAATTCACCCCTCCACTTT	CSAREGGLYNSPLHF
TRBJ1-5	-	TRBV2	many	TGTGCCAGCAGTGAAACAGGCGGTGATAATCAGCCCCAGCATTTT	CASSETGGDNQPQHF
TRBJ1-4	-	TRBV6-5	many	TGTGCCAGCAAGGCCACCTGGGATGAAAAACTGTTTTTT	CASKATWDEKLFF
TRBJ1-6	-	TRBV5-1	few	TGCGCCAGCAGCTTGTTGTCTCCGACAGACTTTAGGGGGAATTCACCCCTCCACTTT	CASSLLSPTDFRGNSPLHF
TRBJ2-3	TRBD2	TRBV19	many	TGTGCCAGTAGTCCTCCTAGCGGGAGAGGGGTAGATACGCAGTATTTT	CASSPPSGRGVDTQYF
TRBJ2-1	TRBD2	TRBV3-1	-	TGTGCCAGCTGCCAAGAAGGGACTAGCGGGTGGAGTTTCTACAATGAGCAGTTCTTC	CASCQEGTSGWSFYNEQFF
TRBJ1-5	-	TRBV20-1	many	TGCAGTGCTAGAGCGGAAATTCGGGGGCTTCATCAGCCCCAGCATTTT	CSARAEIRGLHQPQHF
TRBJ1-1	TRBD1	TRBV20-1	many	TGCAGTGCTCGACCCCAGGGGGTGGGCACTGAAGCTTTCTTT	CSARPQGVGTEAFF
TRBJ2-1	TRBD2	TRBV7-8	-	TGTGCCAGCAGCTTAGCGCCTGAGACTAGCGGGATCAGCTCCTACAATGAGCAGTTCTTC	CASSLAPETSGISSYNEQFF
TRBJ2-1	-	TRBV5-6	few	TGTGCCAGCAGCTTGACGGCAGGGTATACTGAGCAGTTCTTC	CASSLTAGYTEQFF
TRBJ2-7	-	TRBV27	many	TGTGCCAGCAGTTCATACCCGGGGCAGTACGAGCAGTACTTC	CASSSYPGQYEQYF
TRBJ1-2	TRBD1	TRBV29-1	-	TGCAGCGTTTCCTTTACTCCGGGACAGGGGGCCTTCGACACCTTC	CSVSFTPGQGAFDTF
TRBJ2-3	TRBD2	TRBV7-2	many	TGTGCCAGCGGGGGGACTAGCGATACGCAGTATTTT	CASGGTSDTQYF
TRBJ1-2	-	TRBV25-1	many	TGTGCCAGCAGCCCTGGGGGAGCTAACTATGGCTACACCTTC	CASSPGGANYGYTF
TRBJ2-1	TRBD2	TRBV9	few	TGTGCCAGCAGTTTGACCGGGACTAGTTTTTCGTTC	CASSLTGTSFSF
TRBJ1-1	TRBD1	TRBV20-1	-	TGCAGTGCCCCGGGACAGCCAAACACTGAAGCTTTCTTT	CSAPGQPNTEAFF
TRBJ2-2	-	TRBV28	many	TGTGCCAGCAGTTTGCGTCTGGGGGCCGGGGAGCTGTTTTTT	CASSLRLGAGELFF
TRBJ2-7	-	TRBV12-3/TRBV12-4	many	TGTGCCAGCAGTTTAAGGGTGCGGGCCTCCTACGAGCAGTACTTC	CASSLRVRASYEQYF
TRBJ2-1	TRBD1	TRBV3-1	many	TGTGCCAGCAGCCGGGACAGGGTTTTCAATGAGCAGTTCTTC	CASSRDRVFNEQFF
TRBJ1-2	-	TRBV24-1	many	TGTGCCACCAGTTCTGGGGATTTCAACTATGGCTACACCTTC	CATSSGDFNYGYTF
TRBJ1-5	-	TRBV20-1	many	TGCAGTGCTAGAGATGGGGCTCGAGGAGGGGGCAATCAGCCCCAGCATTTT	CSARDGARGGGNQPQHF
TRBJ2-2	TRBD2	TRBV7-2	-	TGTGCCAGCAGCTTAGCGTCCAGCGGGGCAGGCGGGGAGCTGTTTTTT	CASSLASSGAGGELFF
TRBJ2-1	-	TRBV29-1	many	TGCAGCGTTTGGACAGAGGCACAGTTCTTC	CSVWTEAQFF
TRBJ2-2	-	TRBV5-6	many	TGTGCCAGCAGCTTGGACGGTGGGAACACCGGGGAGCTGTTTTTT	CASSLDGGNTGELFF
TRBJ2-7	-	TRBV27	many	TGTGCCAGCAGTCAGAGTAGCGCAGTCTACGAGCAGTACTTC	CASSQSSAVYEQYF
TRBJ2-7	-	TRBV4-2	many	TGTGCCAGCAGCCCCCCCCGGGCCCTAACAAAGAAGCAGTACTTC	CASSPPRALTKKQYF
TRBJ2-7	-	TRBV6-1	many	TGTGCCAGCAGTGAAGCGGATCGACACTCCTACGAGCAGTACTTC	CASSEADRHSYEQYF
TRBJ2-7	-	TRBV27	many	TGTGCCAGCAGTTTGGGGACCTCCCCGGTGGTCGAGCAGTACTTC	CASSLGTSPVVEQYF
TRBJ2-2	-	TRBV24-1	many	TGTGCCACCATGGACAGTTCGAACACCGGGGAGCTGTTTTTT	CATMDSSNTGELFF
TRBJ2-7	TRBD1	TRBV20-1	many	TGCAGTGCAGGAGGACAGGGAGGTACCTACGAGCAGTACTTC	CSAGGQGGTYEQYF
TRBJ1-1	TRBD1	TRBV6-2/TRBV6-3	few	TGTGCCAGCAGTTACTCGCCGAAGACAGGGGGAAACACTGAAGCTTTCTTT	CASSYSPKTGGNTEAFF
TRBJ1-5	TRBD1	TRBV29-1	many	TGCAGCGTTGGACAGGGGGTTGATCAGCCCCAGCATTTT	CSVGQGVDQPQHF
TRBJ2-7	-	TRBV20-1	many	TGCAGTGCTAGACTCAGGAGCGCCTACGAGCAGTACTTC	CSARLRSAYEQYF
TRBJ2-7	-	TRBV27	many	TGTGCCAGCAGCATTAGGGACTCCTACGAGCAGTACTTC	CASSIRDSYEQYF
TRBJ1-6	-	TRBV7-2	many	TGTGCCAGCAGCTTAGAGGCAGATCATTCACCCCTCCACTTT	CASSLEADHSPLHF
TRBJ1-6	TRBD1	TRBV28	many	TGTGCCAGCAGTTTCAGATGGACAGGGGAGAATTCACCCCTCCACTTT	CASSFRWTGENSPLHF
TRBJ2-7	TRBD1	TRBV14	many	TGTGCCAGCAGCCTGACAGGGTCCTACGAGCAGTACTTC	CASSLTGSYEQYF
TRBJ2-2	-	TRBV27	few	TGTGCCAGCAGTTTATTAAGGTTGGGTGGTTTCGCCGGGGAGCTGTTTTTT	CASSLLRLGGFAGELFF
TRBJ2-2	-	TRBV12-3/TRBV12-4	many	TGTGCCAGCAGTTCCTATGTTCCCGGGGAGCTGTTTTTT	CASSSYVPGELFF
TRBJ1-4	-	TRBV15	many	TGTGCCACCAGCCGAGGAGGGGTTAGGGGCACAACTAATGAAAAACTGTTTTTT	CATSRGGVRGTTNEKLFF
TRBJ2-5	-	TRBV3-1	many	TGTGCCAGCAGCCTGCGCCCGGAGACCCAGTACTTC	CASSLRPETQYF
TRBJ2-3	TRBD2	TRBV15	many	TGTGCCACCAGCAGAGGGACTAGCGGGAACGCAGATACGCAGTATTTT	CATSRGTSGNADTQYF
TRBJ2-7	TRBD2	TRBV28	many	TGTGCCAGCACTTCAACTGGGGCTAGCGGACCTCTCTCCGAGCAGTACTTC	CASTSTGASGPLSEQYF
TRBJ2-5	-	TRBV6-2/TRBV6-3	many	TGTGCCAGCAGGACTTTAGCGGCAGTCCAAGAGACCCAGTACTTC	CASRTLAAVQETQYF
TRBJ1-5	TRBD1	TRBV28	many	TGTGCCAGCAGTTGGGACAGGAATCAGCCCCAGCATTTT	CASSWDRNQPQHF
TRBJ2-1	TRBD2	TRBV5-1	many	TGCGCCAGCAGAGACATAGGAGGGAGGGACAATGAGCAGTTCTTC	CASRDIGGRDNEQFF
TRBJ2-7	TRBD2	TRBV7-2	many	TGTGCCAGCACCCACCCGGGACTAACTTACGAGCAGTACTTC	CASTHPGLTYEQYF